These 14 T cell receptor beta chains were sequenced from one sample in a study of Ad26.COV2.S vaccination and SARS-CoV-2 variants. Some clones are missing from TCRdb's copy, which holds only in-frame ones; the method was immunoSEQ multiplex PCR. The sample lists about 250,000 clones, around 87% seen once, with 2.5% to 3.5% in the top ten. Specified treatment: around 19 received Ad26.COV2.S at low or high dose, single or two shots; about 5 received placebo; per-sample allocation not given. Samples analyzed were those drawn on day 63 after the first vaccine or placebo injection. The sequenced sample was peripheral blood, obtained in a trial of Ad26.COV2.S vaccine versus placebo. The receptors were gathered from a person between 18 and 65 years old who received the Ad26.COV2.S COVID-19 vaccine or a placebo.

The J gene is TRBJ2-7, the V gene TRBV7-9, with D perhaps matching TRBD1 or TRBD2 (6 bases each). The CDR3 covers 13 residues. Per the germline V gene, CDR1 is SEHNR and CDR2 is FQNEAQ (reference sequence). Trimming pared 1 base from V and 7 bases from J, leaving 11 bases between. CDR3 sequence: CASSLVGGREQYF. The CDR3 bases are TGTGCCAGCAGCTTAGTTGGGGGGCGAGAGCAGTACTTC. The complete variable domain, with remaining parts taken from reference TRBV7-9 and TRBJ2-7, reads DTGVSQNPRHKITKRGQNVTFRCDPISEHNRLYWYRQTLGQGPEFLTYFQNEAQLEKSRLLSDRFSAERPKGSFSTLEIQRTEQGDSAMYLCASSLVGGREQYFGPGTRLTVT.

The rearrangement joins TRBV28 to TRBJ1-2; 9 bases line up with TRBD1. V trimming: 7 bases; J trimming: 4 bases; junction bases outside the gene matches: 4. CDR3 length: 13 amino acids. CDR1 and CDR2 (germline): MDHEN, SYDVKM. The CDR3 spells CASTRGQGYGYTF. The CDR3 DNA reads as TGTGCCAGCACCAGGGGACAGGGCTATGGCTACACCTTC.

The chain combines TRBV7-9 with TRBJ2-1; 12 positions agree with TRBD2. Losses at the gene ends were 2 bases for V and 8 bases for J; bases not matched to a gene: 7. The CDR3 runs to 16 residues. Germline V lookup: CDR1 SEHNR, CDR2 FQNEAQ (reference sequence). As DNA, the CDR3 is TGTGCCAGCAGCTTACGGAGACTAGCGGGAGACGATGAGCAGTTCTTC. Encoded protein: CASSLRRLAGDDEQFF. The whole variable domain, remainder taken from reference TRBV7-9 and TRBJ2-1, is DTGVSQNPRHKITKRGQNVTFRCDPISEHNRLYWYRQTLGQGPEFLTYFQNEAQLEKSRLLSDRFSAERPKGSFSTLEIQRTEQGDSAMYLCASSLRRLAGDDEQFFGPGTRLTVL.

The chain carries TRBV5-1 and TRBJ1-1; 7 nucleotides align to TRBD1. Per the germline V gene, CDR1 is SGHRS and CDR2 is YFSETQ. V shed 5 bases, J shed 7 bases, and the junction held 8 bases outside the gene matches. This CDR3 spans 13 amino acids. The CDR3: CASRRQGVGEAFF. CDR3 DNA sequence: TGCGCCAGCAGGCGACAGGGAGTTGGTGAAGCTTTCTTT.

The rearrangement joins TRBV4-1 to TRBJ2-6; tentatively, D is TRBD2 (5 bases). The CDR3 is 20 residues long. Germline lookup yields CDR1 MGHRA and CDR2 YSYEKL. The V and J ends lost 2 bases and 2 bases respectively, with 22 bases between them. The CDR3 nucleotides are TGCGCCAGCAGCCAATTTAATATCGGCCCCCTAGCTCCTGGGGCCAACGTCCTGACTTTC. Protein product: CASSQFNIGPLAPGANVLTF.

The chain joins TRBV30 to TRBJ1-3, with TRBD1 identical over 7 bases. CDR1 is GTSNPN, CDR2 SVGIG, per germline (reference sequence). V was pared by 0 bases and J by 0 bases, with 5 bases of the junction left unmatched. The CDR3 is 16 residues long. CDR3 nucleotides: TGTGCCTGGAGTGTTTTAGGGACAGTCTCTGGAAACACCATATATTTT. This sequence encodes CAWSVLGTVSGNTIYF. Drawing the rest from reference TRBV30 and TRBJ1-3, the complete variable domain is SQTIHQWPATLVQPVGSPLSLECTVEGTSNPNLYWYRQAAGRGLQLLFYSVGIGQISSEVPQNLSASRPQDRQFILSSKKLLLSDSGFYLCAWSVLGTVSGNTIYFGEGSWLTVV.

The rearrangement joins TRBV4-3 to TRBJ2-3; a possible D gene is TRBD2 (6 bases). Germline CDR1 reads LGHNA; CDR2 reads YSLEER. V lost 0 bases to trimming and J lost 2 bases, with 15 bases between them. The CDR3 runs 17 residues. The chain's CDR3 is CASSQDYGGALTDTQYF. Written as DNA, the CDR3 is TGCGCCAGCAGCCAAGATTATGGCGGGGCCCTCACAGATACGCAGTATTTT.

This rearrangement joins TRBV11-1 to TRBJ2-1; D is ambiguous. This CDR3 contains 13 residues. The ends were cut back, 1 base at V and 5 bases at J, with 6 bases in the middle. Germline lookup yields CDR1 SGHAT and CDR2 FQDESV (reference sequence). As DNA, the CDR3 is TGTGCCAGCAGCTTAGGCAGAAACAATGAGCAGTTCTTC. Encoded protein: CASSLGRNNEQFF. Supplemented by reference TRBV11-1 and TRBJ2-1, the full variable domain reads EAEVAQSPRYKITEKSQAVAFWCDPISGHATLYWYRQILGQGPELLVQFQDESVVDDSQLPKDRFSAERLKGVDSTLKIQPAELGDSAMYLCASSLGRNNEQFFGPGTRLTVL.

This chain connects TRBV28 to TRBJ2-1; TRBD1 might be the D (5 bases). Trimming removed 4 bases from V and 3 bases from J, with 16 bases in between. The CDR3 contains 16 residues. CDR1 is MDHEN, CDR2 SYDVKM, per germline. This chain's CDR3 is CASSSLGAVDYNEQFF. CDR3 bases: TGTGCCAGCAGTTCGCTAGGGGCTGTGGACTACAATGAGCAGTTCTTC.

This rearrangement joins TRBV7-2 to TRBJ2-1; D could derive from TRBD1 or TRBD2 (7 bases each). Germline V gene sequence: CDR1 SGHTA, CDR2 FQGNSA. This CDR3 spans 16 amino acids. V was pared by 2 bases and J by 9 bases, with 20 bases between. CDR3 sequence reads: CASSLQGQGGAFEQFF. Written as DNA, the CDR3 is TGTGCCAGCAGCTTACAAGGGCAGGGGGGGGCCTTTGAGCAGTTCTTC. Variable domain in full (rest from reference TRBV7-2 and TRBJ2-1): GAGVSQSPSNKVTEKGKDVELRCDPISGHTALYWYRQSLGQGLEFLIYFQGNSAPDKSGLPSDRFSAERTGGSVSTLTIQRTQQEDSAVYLCASSLQGQGGAFEQFFGPGTRLTVL.

This clone showed up many times. Other DNA sequences of this sample code for an identical CDR3. The gene calls are TRBV2 and TRBJ2-7, with D unresolved. The V end lost 4 bases, the J end lost 3 bases, and 4 bases lay between the germline ends. The germline gives CDR1 SNHLY, CDR2 FYNNEI. The CDR3 loop spans 11 amino acids. The CDR3 sequence: CASSVDYEQYF. In DNA, the CDR3 is TGTGCCAGCAGTGTTGACTACGAGCAGTACTTC.

This rearrangement joins TRBV6-2 or TRBV6-3 to TRBJ2-1; 9 positions agree with TRBD2. J gave up 4 bases and V 6 bases, and 7 bases lay outside the gene matches. This CDR3 is built from 15 residues. Per the germline V gene, CDR1 is MNHEY and CDR2 is SVGEGT. The CDR3 protein is CASSPTSGPYNEQFF. CDR3 nucleotides: TGTGCCAGCAGCCCGACTAGCGGACCATACAATGAGCAGTTCTTC.

The chain couples TRBV3-1 (or the pseudogene TRBV3-2) to TRBJ1-1, with 11 bases matching TRBD1. The CDR3 sequence is 19 residues long. Per the germline V gene, CDR1 is LGHDT and CDR2 is YNNKEL (reference sequence). The trim removed 2 bases at V and 3 bases at J, leaving 14 bases unmatched. CDR3 bases: TGTGCCAGCAGCCAACCAAGGCGGGACAGGGGGTGTGGGGACACTGAAGCTTTCTTT. The encoded protein is CASSQPRRDRGCGDTEAFF.

The J gene is TRBJ2-3, the V gene TRBV7-9; 11 bases map to TRBD2. The CDR3 spans 15 residues. Germline V gene lookup returns CDR1 SEHNR and CDR2 FQNEAQ (reference sequence). V gave up 5 bases and J gave up 0 bases; unmatched junction bases: 1. CDR3 coding DNA: TGTGCCAGCAGCCCTAGCGGGGGGAGCACAGATACGCAGTATTTT. Its translation is CASSPSGGSTDTQYF. Together with reference TRBV7-9 and TRBJ2-3, the CDR3 gives the full variable domain: DTGVSQNPRHKITKRGQNVTFRCDPISEHNRLYWYRQTLGQGPEFLTYFQNEAQLEKSRLLSDRFSAERPKGSFSTLEIQRTEQGDSAMYLCASSPSGGSTDTQYFGPGTRLTVL.